Below are 21 T cell receptor beta chains sequenced from a single sample in a study of blood T cell repertoires in COVID-19. Sequencing used immunoSEQ multiplex PCR; TCRdb keeps in-frame clones, though not all of them. The sample yields some 16,000 clones, 80% to 90% seen once. The sequenced material came from peripheral blood. The receptors here all came from a human donor with active COVID-19. The donor label of this sample is uncertain.

This chain links TRBV4-3 with TRBJ2-6, with a weak D call TRBD1 (7 bases). V lost 2 bases and J 0 bases, leaving 11 bases between the germline ends. Germline CDR1 LGHNA, CDR2 YSLEER. The CDR3 totals 17 residues. CDR3 DNA: TGCGCCAGCAGCCAATCAGGGGGGCACTCTGGGGCCAACGTCCTGACTTTC. Encoded protein: CASSQSGGHSGANVLTF.

The chain links TRBV7-2 to TRBJ2-1; 7 positions agree with TRBD1. The germline gives CDR1 SGHTA, CDR2 FQGNSA. V was clipped by 5 bases and J by 2 bases; unmatched bases: 6. The CDR3 spans 15 residues. The CDR3 spells CASSPDRATYNEQFF. CDR3 coding DNA: TGTGCCAGCAGCCCCGACAGGGCGACCTACAATGAGCAGTTCTTC.

This clone has only one observation. CDR3 DNA: TGCGCCAGCAGTGAGACAGGTTTCTATGGCTACACCTTC. It translates to CASSETGFYGYTF. The chain recombines TRBV10-2 with TRBJ1-2; TRBD1 might be the D (5 bases). This CDR3 comprises 13 residues. CDR1 is WSHSY and CDR2 is SAAADI in the germline V gene. With 2 bases removed from V and 4 bases from J, the gap between germline ends came to 8 bases.

This clone has only one observation. The chain uses TRBV4-3 and TRBJ2-3; possibly TRBD2 for D (5 bases). The CDR3 is 17 amino acids. V lost 1 base, J lost 4 bases, and 18 bases lay in between. From germline, CDR1 is LGHNA and CDR2 YSLEER. The CDR3: CASSQVGPRGSADTQYF. Written as DNA, the CDR3 is TGCGCCAGCAGCCAAGTTGGACCACGGGGAAGTGCAGATACGCAGTATTTT.

The chain combines TRBV14 with TRBJ2-7, with a tentative D call TRBD1 (6 bases). V gave up 4 bases and J gave up 1 base, with 11 bases separating them. The V gene's germline CDR1 is SGHDN and CDR2 FVKESK. The CDR3 runs to 14 residues. The CDR3 here is CASSLRGRSYEQYF. The CDR3 coding sequence is TGTGCCAGCAGCCTCAGGGGTAGGTCCTACGAGCAGTACTTC. The variable domain in full, completed from reference TRBV14 and TRBJ2-7, reads EAGVTQFPSHSVIEKGQTVTLRCDPISGHDNLYWYRRVMGKEIKFLLHFVKESKQDESGMPNNRFLAERTGGTYSTLKVQPAELEDSGVYFCASSLRGRSYEQYFGPGTRLTVT.

This clone was recorded a few times. The genes are TRBV7-2 and TRBJ2-7, with 7 bases fitting TRBD1. Unmatched junction bases numbered 10, after V lost 1 base and J lost 1 base. The germline V gene has CDR1 SGHTA and CDR2 FQGNSA. This CDR3 region has 17 residues. The CDR3 protein is CASSLVATGANSYEQYF. CDR3 DNA sequence: TGTGCCAGCAGCTTAGTGGCCACAGGGGCAAATTCCTACGAGCAGTACTTC.

V and J are TRBV2 and TRBJ1-2; 8 nucleotides agree with TRBD1. The germline V gene encodes CDR1 SNHLY and CDR2 FYNNEI. The CDR3 contains 15 residues. Trimming took 6 bases from V and 10 from J; bases not matched to a gene: 16. CDR3 sequence (DNA): TGTGCCAGCAGCCCAGGGGGCGGAGGGGGTCGTGACTACACCTTC. Amino acids: CASSPGGGGGRDYTF.

The chain links TRBV5-1 to TRBJ1-1; D is ambiguous. The germline CDR1 and CDR2 sequences are SGHRS and YFSETQ. The V end lost 0 bases, the J end lost 3 bases, and 15 bases lay between the germline ends. This CDR3 is built from 16 residues. CDR3 protein: CASSLGTSTMDTEAFF. The CDR3 nucleotides are TGCGCCAGCAGCTTGGGGACTTCGACGATGGACACTGAAGCTTTCTTT.

V and J are TRBV5-6 and TRBJ2-3, with D possibly matching TRBD1 (6 bases). V was pared by 4 bases and J by 9 bases, with 18 bases between. The germline CDR1 and CDR2 sequences are SGHDT and YYEEEE. The CDR3 totals 14 residues. The chain's CDR3 is CASSPDTGMETQYF. CDR3 sequence (DNA): TGTGCCAGCAGCCCCGATACAGGGATGGAAACGCAGTATTTT.

The rearrangement uses TRBV6-5 and TRBJ1-3, with D unclear. Germline values: CDR1 MNHEY, CDR2 SVGAGI. V was pared by 0 bases and J by 1 base, with 7 bases between. The CDR3 covers 15 residues. CDR3 loop: CASSYSRRSGNTIYF. The CDR3 bases are TGTGCCAGCAGTTACTCGAGAAGATCTGGAAACACCATATATTTT.

V usage is TRBV9 and J usage is TRBJ1-1, with 9 bases matching TRBD1. CDR3 length: 16 residues. In germline, CDR1 is SGDLS, CDR2 YYNGEE. Losses at the gene ends were 3 bases for V and 0 bases for J; bases not matched to a gene: 6. DNA for the CDR3: TGTGCCAGCAGCGACGGACAGGGGACGATGAACACTGAAGCTTTCTTT. It translates to CASSDGQGTMNTEAFF.

This chain joins TRBV29-1 and TRBJ1-1; tentatively, D is TRBD1 (5 bases). CDR1 SQVTM and CDR2 ANQGSEA come from the germline V gene. This CDR3 contains 14 residues. V shed 6 bases and J shed 0 bases, with 14 bases lying between them. The chain's CDR3 is CSVLTAILNTEAFF. CDR3 sequence (DNA): TGCAGCGTCCTGACAGCTATATTGAACACTGAAGCTTTCTTT.

The gene calls are TRBV7-2 and TRBJ2-5; D is possibly TRBD1 (5 bases). With 2 bases removed from V and 5 bases from J, the gap between germline ends came to 18 bases. CDR1 is SGHTA and CDR2 is FQGNSA in the germline V gene. The CDR3 length is 16 residues. The DNA of the CDR3 is TGTGCCAGCAGCTTATTCCCTAGGGGCCGCCAGGAGACCCAGTACTTC. This gives the protein CASSLFPRGRQETQYF. Supplemented by reference TRBV7-2 and TRBJ2-5, the full variable domain reads GAGVSQSPSNKVTEKGKDVELRCDPISGHTALYWYRQSLGQGLEFLIYFQGNSAPDKSGLPSDRFSAERTGGSVSTLTIQRTQQEDSAVYLCASSLFPRGRQETQYFGPGTRLLVL.

The CDR3 protein is CASSPLTSTPETQYF. The CDR3 DNA reads TGCGCCAGCAGCCCCCTTACTAGCACCCCCGAGACCCAGTACTTC. This chain links TRBV5-1 with TRBJ2-5, with a weak D call TRBD2 (6 bases). V lost 4 bases and J 5 bases, leaving 18 bases between the germline ends. CDR3 length: 15 residues. The germline V gene has CDR1 SGHRS and CDR2 YFSETQ.

The genes are TRBV20-1 and TRBJ1-2, with D tentatively TRBD1 (6 bases). The CDR3 consists of 15 residues. The germline CDR1 and CDR2 sequences are DFQATT and SNEGSKA (reference sequence). Trimming left V 3 bases short and J 7 bases short, with 21 bases between. The CDR3 bases are TGCAGTGCTAGTTCAGGGGTCATGGGGGGGCTTGGCTACACCTTC. Protein sequence: CSASSGVMGGLGYTF.

This clone was seen more than once but under ten times. The CDR3 DNA follows: TGTGCCAGCAGTGCCGGACAGGGTAATCAGCCCCAGCATTTT. As protein: CASSAGQGNQPQHF. The rearrangement uses TRBV2 and TRBJ1-5; 8 positions match TRBD1. Per the germline V gene, CDR1 is SNHLY and CDR2 is FYNNEI. This CDR3 contains 14 residues. After removal of 4 bases from V and 4 bases from J, the junction contained 3 bases not matched to a gene. Drawing the rest from reference TRBV2 and TRBJ1-5, the complete variable domain is EPEVTQTPSHQVTQMGQEVILRCVPISNHLYFYWYRQILGQKVEFLVSFYNNEISEKSEIFDDQFSVERPDGSNFTLKIRSTKLEDSAMYFCASSAGQGNQPQHFGDGTRLSIL.

V is TRBV2 and J is TRBJ2-7; D is perhaps TRBD2 (5 bases). The CDR3 is made up of 15 amino acids. V lost 3 bases and J lost 0, with 12 bases in between. Looked up from germline, CDR1 is SNHLY and CDR2 is FYNNEI. CDR3 sequence reads: CASSEWVGNSYEQYF. As DNA, the CDR3 is TGTGCCAGCAGTGAGTGGGTCGGGAACTCCTACGAGCAGTACTTC. The full variable domain, in which reference TRBV2 and TRBJ2-7 provide the parts outside the CDR3, is EPEVTQTPSHQVTQMGQEVILRCVPISNHLYFYWYRQILGQKVEFLVSFYNNEISEKSEIFDDQFSVERPDGSNFTLKIRSTKLEDSAMYFCASSEWVGNSYEQYFGPGTRLTVT.

The chain links TRBV6-5 to TRBJ1-2; 10 bases line up with TRBD1. Trimming cost V 3 bases and J 7 bases; bases outside gene matches: 5. This CDR3 has 14 residues. Germline V lookup: CDR1 MNHEY, CDR2 SVGAGI. The CDR3 reads CASSYTGTGAGYTF. For the CDR3, the DNA is TGTGCCAGCAGTTATACCGGGACAGGGGCTGGCTACACCTTC.

V gene TRBV13 combines with J gene TRBJ2-5; 7 bases agree with TRBD2. The ends lost 5 bases at V and 7 bases at J; junction bases unmatched: 10. CDR1 and CDR2 from the germline V gene are PRHDT and FYEKMQ (reference sequence). The CDR3 has 14 amino acids. CDR3 residues: CASSLRGEGWTQYF. Here the CDR3 DNA reads TGTGCCAGCAGCCTCCGGGGGGAGGGATGGACCCAGTACTTC.

The chain carries TRBV5-1 and TRBJ2-5; D remains unclear. CDR1 is SGHRS, CDR2 YFSETQ, per germline. The CDR3 extends over 14 amino acids. Trimming pared 1 base from V and 2 bases from J, leaving 9 bases between. CDR3 sequence (DNA): TGCGCCAGCAGCTTGCAGGTTCTACAAGAGACCCAGTACTTC. This codes for CASSLQVLQETQYF.

Here the CDR3 DNA reads TGTGCCAGCTCAATCACTAGCGGGGGACTCAGCGAGAACATTCAGTACTTC. This codes for CASSITSGGLSENIQYF. The chain carries TRBV18 and TRBJ2-4; 11 bases are a match to TRBD2. The CDR3 has 17 amino acids. V shed 5 bases and J 7 bases; nucleotides not matched to a gene: 13. The germline gives CDR1 KGHSH, CDR2 LQKENI.